This T cell receptor beta chain was observed in a study of blood T cell repertoires in COVID-19 (dated by TCRdb to 2020 to 2021). Background for the entire study: Samples from collaborators originated in the United States, Italy and Spain and spanned both the acute and convalescent phases of COVID-19. The material from the prospective study consisted of cDNA or gDNA derived from T cells, B-cell-depleted T cells, or PBMCs. Samples were obtained from the ongoing ImmuneRACE study (first 160 participants) and from 1,000 to 1,500 subjects provided by 6 global collaborators. The dataset comprised deeply sampled blood TCRbeta repertoires from subjects exposed to, actively infected with, or recovered from COVID-19. Where available, HLA class I and class II types were obtained from metadata supplied by the sample provider rather than from assay-based typing. Sample metadata almost always included a de-identified subject ID, COVID-19 status, age in years and sex. The repertoires were released in a freely available public database meant as a resource for research on the immune response to SARS-CoV-2. Results and caveats for the whole study, not just this receptor: The quantity of clinical and demographic metadata differed by source and by participant and was supplied without curation.

Points on this clone: The antigen it recognizes is unknown. Base quality data are lacking; no much larger clone is found one base away.

TCRbeta CDR3 regions were amplified from genomic DNA by means of the immunoSEQ Assay, a bias-controlled multiplex PCR. Under the source paper's analysis protocol: The number of nucleated cells in each sample was estimated by amplification of reference gene primers within the assay. To quantify the absolute abundance of each unique TCRbeta CDR3 rearrangement, sequence reads were collapsed and filtered. Productive Simpson clonality was computed per sample as the square root of Simpson's diversity index over productive rearrangements. TCRdb stores this immuneACCESS table with in-frame sequences only. Part of the clones is absent; in the studies checked, under half of the shortfall reflects unresolved V genes, and no reason is known for the rest. That table is the source of V, J and clone size, and D and trimming were worked out from the DNA. The sample records over 120,000 clones, roughly 86% of which are singletons. The top ten clonotypes cover about 2% of the sample.

Its CDR3 holds 15 amino acids, cysteine through phenylalanine. Here the CDR3 DNA is all that survives: 45 bases in frame from base 1. V is pruned by 2 bases and J by 10 bases, leaving 10 bases of the junction without a gene match. CDR1 and CDR2 (MNHEY, SVGAGI) derive from the germline V gene. Each collaborating institution followed its own protocols to collect whole blood in K2EDTA tubes. For TCRbeta analysis, collaborators shipped samples as frozen whole blood, isolated PBMCs, or DNA extracted from either of those sample types. The sample consisted of peripheral blood. The sequence derives from a man aged 70-80 years with acute or convalescent COVID-19. Recombination joined TRBV6-5 with TRBJ1-4; TRBD1 matches 7 bases in the middle. The CDR3 region reads CASSYNGDQGGKLFF. In nucleotides, the sequence is TGTGCCAGCAGTTACAATGGAGATCAGGGGGGAAAACTGTTTTTT.